Below are 15 T cell receptor beta chains sequenced from a single sample in a study of blood T cell repertoires in COVID-19. Method: immunoSEQ multiplex PCR; TCRdb's copy keeps in-frame clones and lacks some. The data show about 87,000 clones, with approximately 88% seen just once and roughly 11% held by the top ten. What was sequenced was peripheral blood. Receptors originate from an elderly man with acute or convalescent COVID-19.

CDR3 loop: CASSLPPAEAFF. In nucleotides, the CDR3 is TGTGCCAGCAGCTTACCGCCGGCTGAAGCTTTCTTT. The chain links TRBV7-9 to TRBJ1-1; unclear D gene. Germline CDR1 reads SEHNR; CDR2 reads FQNEAQ (reference sequence). V was pared by 2 bases and J by 6 bases, with 7 bases between. The CDR3 runs to 12 residues.

The chain joins TRBV25-1 to TRBJ1-5; D is undetermined. Trimming left V 1 base short and J 2 bases short, with 9 bases between. This CDR3 is 15 amino acids long. CDR1 and CDR2 from the germline V gene are MGHDK and SYGVNS. As DNA, the CDR3 is TGTGCCAGCAGTGAATCCGTCGGAGGCAATCAGCCCCAGCATTTT. Amino acid sequence: CASSESVGGNQPQHF.

The chain combines TRBV19 with TRBJ2-7; 7 bases fit TRBD2. There are 14 residues in the CDR3. Germline loops: CDR1 LNHDA, CDR2 SQIVND (reference sequence). Losses at the gene ends were 6 bases for V and 3 bases for J; bases not matched to a gene: 8. CDR3: CASSIRGDLYEQYF. The CDR3 nucleotides are TGTGCCAGTAGCATCCGGGGGGATCTCTACGAGCAGTACTTC.

This rearrangement joins TRBV4-1 to TRBJ2-1; a weak D match, TRBD1 (6 bases). V dropped 0 bases and J dropped 8 bases, with 17 bases sitting between them. In germline, CDR1 is MGHRA, CDR2 YSYEKL. This CDR3 has 16 residues. CDR3 DNA sequence: TGCGCCAGCAGCCAAGAAACAAGGCAGGGGTGGCATGAGCAGTTCTTC. The encoded protein is CASSQETRQGWHEQFF.

The V and J genes are TRBV6-6 and TRBJ2-7, with D possibly TRBD1 on 5 matching bases. Deletions cut 7 bases from V and 4 bases from J, with 23 bases between. The CDR3 loop spans 16 amino acids. Germline CDR1 MNHNY, CDR2 SVGAGI (reference sequence). The CDR3 here is CASTFGSDAGLYEQYF. The CDR3 DNA reads TGTGCCAGCACCTTTGGATCGGACGCAGGGTTGTACGAGCAGTACTTC.

This chain links TRBV5-1 with TRBJ2-3, with 10 bases aligning to TRBD2. CDR3 size: 16 residues. Germline V gene lookup returns CDR1 SGHRS and CDR2 YFSETQ. The V segment lost 4 bases and the J segment 8 bases; nucleotides outside the gene matches: 13. The CDR3 spells CASSPTRLAGDGTQYF. In nucleotides, the CDR3 is TGCGCCAGCAGCCCAACCCGCCTAGCGGGGGATGGTACGCAGTATTTT.

This clone was seen only a few times. The J gene is TRBJ2-2, the V gene TRBV19, with D perhaps matching TRBD2 (6 bases). The CDR3 is made up of 15 amino acids. V lost 4 bases, J lost 0 bases, and 9 bases lay in between. Per the germline V gene, CDR1 is LNHDA and CDR2 is SQIVND (reference sequence). In DNA form, the CDR3 reads TGTGCCAGTAGTAGTGGCGGGACGAACACCGGGGAGCTGTTTTTT. Protein product: CASSSGGTNTGELFF.

V is TRBV30 and J is TRBJ2-1; possibly TRBD1 for D (6 bases). Trimming removed 1 base from V and 1 base from J, with 8 bases in between. Germline V lookup: CDR1 GTSNPN, CDR2 SVGIG (reference sequence). The CDR3 covers 14 residues. The CDR3 reads CAWSGQGSYNEQFF. CDR3 sequence (DNA): TGTGCCTGGAGTGGGCAGGGGTCCTACAATGAGCAGTTCTTC. The full variable domain, with the rest looked up from reference TRBV30 and TRBJ2-1, is SQTIHQWPATLVQPVGSPLSLECTVEGTSNPNLYWYRQAAGRGLQLLFYSVGIGQISSEVPQNLSASRPQDRQFILSSKKLLLSDSGFYLCAWSGQGSYNEQFFGPGTRLTVL.

The rearrangement joins TRBV5-4 to TRBJ1-3, with D possibly being TRBD1 (6 bases). This CDR3 comprises 14 residues. Germline values: CDR1 SGHNT, CDR2 YYREEE (reference sequence). Trimming removed 3 bases at V and 2 bases at J, with 9 bases between. The CDR3 here is CASSSWGPGNTIYF. As DNA, the CDR3 is TGTGCCAGCAGCTCCTGGGGGCCTGGAAACACCATATATTTT.

The rearrangement links TRBV10-3 to TRBJ2-7; TRBD1 aligns across 10 bases. Trimming removed 5 bases from V and 3 bases from J; junction bases left unmatched: 4. This CDR3 is 14 amino acids long. CDR1 and CDR2 from the germline V gene are ENHRY and SYGVKD. Here the CDR3 DNA reads TGTGCCATCAGTCCCGGACAGGGGGACTACGAGCAGTACTTC. It yields the protein CAISPGQGDYEQYF.

The chain is built from TRBV5-1 and TRBJ2-6; D gene uncertain. Trimming left V 0 bases short and J 0 bases short, with 7 bases between. The CDR3 extends over 16 amino acids. The germline gives CDR1 SGHRS, CDR2 YFSETQ. This CDR3 reads CASSLAPLSGANVLTF. The CDR3 nucleotides are TGCGCCAGCAGCTTGGCTCCCCTCTCTGGGGCCAACGTCCTGACTTTC.

The chain employs TRBV24-1 and TRBJ1-5, with 12 nucleotides matching TRBD1. Trimming at V came to 3 bases and at J to 6 bases, leaving 5 bases not matched to a gene. In germline, CDR1 is KGHDR, CDR2 SFDVKD. The CDR3 is made up of 16 amino acids. The CDR3, as DNA: TGTGCCACCAGTGATCCCGGGACAGGGGGCTTTCAGCCCCAGCATTTT. This gives the protein CATSDPGTGGFQPQHF.

The chain couples TRBV2 to TRBJ1-6; TRBD1 matches at 9 bases. The CDR3 runs to 15 residues. The J segment lost 4 bases and the V segment lost 5 bases, leaving 3 bases of the junction unmatched. Germline CDR1 reads SNHLY; CDR2 reads FYNNEI. CDR3 amino acids: CASSPGQGYNSPLHF. CDR3 nucleotides: TGTGCCAGCAGTCCGGGACAGGGTTATAATTCACCCCTCCACTTT.

The V gene is TRBV6-2 or TRBV6-3, the J gene TRBJ1-1; D unresolved. The germline CDR1 and CDR2 sequences are MNHEY and SVGEGT. The CDR3 consists of 12 residues. V shed 4 bases and J shed 2 bases, with 5 bases lying between them. CDR3 protein: CASSSINTEAFF. The CDR3, as DNA: TGTGCCAGCAGTTCAATTAACACTGAAGCTTTCTTT.

This clone was counted only a few times. The CDR3 DNA follows: TGTGCCAGCAGCGAAGGACTAGCGGCGGTAACCTACGAGCAGTACTTC. Amino acid sequence: CASSEGLAAVTYEQYF. The chain combines TRBV9 with TRBJ2-7; 10 bases match TRBD2. Germline values: CDR1 SGDLS, CDR2 YYNGEE. This CDR3 is 16 amino acids long. Losses at the gene ends were 3 bases for V and 2 bases for J; bases not matched to a gene: 8.